The T cell receptor beta chain under discussion was sequenced for a study of cytomegalovirus exposure and HLA in healthy donors. Study-wide background: There were 70 million to 95 million unique TCRs (from HLA-typed donors) in an early data release. Study-wide results and caveats: High sensitivity and specificity were reportedly achieved when the classifier diagnosed cytomegalovirus status. Rare TCR sequences dominated, though some public TCRs recurred in many donors.

Primers for the PCR totalled 60 Vbeta and 13 Jbeta. Assay used: immunoSEQ multiplex PCR; TCRdb lists only in-frame clones, some missing. The sample holds under 200,000 clones, roughly 73% seen once. With regard to this clone: What it binds is unknown.

Donors likely had unrecorded immune exposures despite being nominally healthy when sampled. There are 14 residues in the CDR3. V lost 3 bases, J lost 2 bases, and 10 bases lay in between. Per the germline V gene, CDR1 is KGHSH and CDR2 is LQKENI. The sample consisted of PBMCs. This clonotype was obtained from a woman in her 40s in good health and CMV-seropositive. V usage is TRBV18 and J usage is TRBJ1-2; weak D call: TRBD1 (6 bases). CDR3: CASSPSTGNYGYTF. In DNA, the CDR3 is TGTGCCAGCTCACCGTCTACAGGGAACTATGGCTACACCTTC.